The 13 T cell receptor beta chains below were found in one sample sequenced in a study of T cell changes during pregnancy in multiple sclerosis. Measured with immunoSEQ multiplex PCR; TCRdb has only the in-frame clones, and not every one. The sample records roughly 80,000 clones, around 91% being singletons. The input for sequencing was peripheral blood, taken before pregnancy. The source is a female donor with multiple sclerosis, enrolled in a pregnancy study.

The V gene is TRBV15, the J gene TRBJ2-5, with D possibly matching TRBD2 (5 bases). CDR1 and CDR2 from the germline V gene are LNHNV and YYDKDF (reference sequence). Trimming removed 5 bases at V and 3 bases at J, with 16 bases between. The CDR3 has 15 amino acids. CDR3 DNA sequence: TGTGCCACCAGCCGCCAGAGGAGGTCGGAAGAGACCCAGTACTTC. Amino acids: CATSRQRRSEETQYF.

This clone has a handful of counts. Other DNA sequences from this sample encode an identical CDR3 as well. V and J are TRBV5-6 and TRBJ1-2; TRBD1 is a possible D gene (6 bases). Germline V gene sequence: CDR1 SGHDT, CDR2 YYEEEE. V was clipped by 8 bases and J by 0 bases, with 11 bases between them. The CDR3 length is 13 residues. This CDR3 reads CASSGTPNYGYTF. The CDR3 nucleotides read TGTGCCAGTTCCGGGACACCTAACTATGGCTACACCTTC.

CDR3 sequence (DNA): TGCAGCGTTGGTGGGACAGCGCATGGCTACACCTTC. Translation gives CSVGGTAHGYTF. This chain uses TRBV29-1 with TRBJ1-2, with 7 bases matching TRBD1. CDR1 and CDR2 from the germline V gene are SQVTM and ANQGSEA. The CDR3 is 12 residues long. Losses at the gene ends were 4 bases for V and 6 bases for J; bases not matched to a gene: 5. Together with reference TRBV29-1 and TRBJ1-2, the CDR3 gives the full variable domain: SAVISQKPSRDICQRGTSLTIQCQVDSQVTMMFWYRQQPGQSLTLIATANQGSEATYESGFVIDKFPISRPNLTFSTLTVSNMSPEDSSIYLCSVGGTAHGYTFGSGTRLTVV.

V gene TRBV29-1 combines with J gene TRBJ1-1; D is unresolved. The CDR3 is 12 amino acids. The germline V and J ends were trimmed by 4 bases and 3 bases, with 9 bases remaining between them. Germline lookup yields CDR1 SQVTM and CDR2 ANQGSEA. The CDR3 DNA reads TGCAGCGTTGCCGGACTCGACACTGAAGCTTTCTTT. Its translation is CSVAGLDTEAFF.

The chain carries TRBV7-3 and TRBJ2-3; D is possibly TRBD2 (6 bases). The ends were cut back, 5 bases at V and 2 bases at J, with 14 bases in the middle. The CDR3 runs 15 residues. Germline V gene lookup returns CDR1 SGHTA and CDR2 FQGTGA. CDR3 protein: CASSQTREPTDTQYF. CDR3 DNA: TGTGCCAGCAGCCAGACTAGGGAGCCCACAGATACGCAGTATTTT.

The gene calls are TRBV9 and TRBJ2-3, with 7 bases that match TRBD2. CDR3 size: 15 residues. J lost 5 bases, V lost 0 bases, and 6 bases had no gene match. Germline values: CDR1 SGDLS, CDR2 YYNGEE. The CDR3 reads CASSVAIGEGDTQYF. As DNA, the CDR3 is TGTGCCAGCAGCGTAGCTATAGGGGAGGGAGATACGCAGTATTTT.

V and J are TRBV27 and TRBJ1-1, with D tentatively TRBD1 (6 bases). V was shortened by 6 bases and J by 7 bases, with 15 bases between the two germline ends. This CDR3 contains 13 residues. The germline V gene has CDR1 MNHEY and CDR2 SMNVEV (reference sequence). CDR3 region: CASRDSPFDEAFF. CDR3 coding DNA: TGTGCCAGCAGGGACAGCCCCTTTGATGAAGCTTTCTTT.

This clone was detected only once. The chain combines TRBV7-2 with TRBJ1-4, with D maybe TRBD1 (5 bases). The V gene's germline CDR1 is SGHTA and CDR2 FQGNSA. V was pared by 2 bases and J by 5 bases, with 12 bases between. This CDR3 has 15 residues. The CDR3 DNA reads as TGTGCCAGCAGCTTACAAAGGGGTAACAATGAAAAACTGTTTTTT. Its translation is CASSLQRGNNEKLFF. Filled out from reference TRBV7-2 and TRBJ1-4, the complete variable domain reads GAGVSQSPSNKVTEKGKDVELRCDPISGHTALYWYRQSLGQGLEFLIYFQGNSAPDKSGLPSDRFSAERTGGSVSTLTIQRTQQEDSAVYLCASSLQRGNNEKLFFGSGTQLSVL.

This clone was found once. The CDR3 bases are TGTGCCAGCAGCCAACAGGAAGCTGGAAACACCATATATTTT. Translating gives CASSQQEAGNTIYF. V is TRBV13 and J is TRBJ1-3; the D gene is possibly TRBD1 (5 bases). CDR3 size: 14 residues. V shed 5 bases and J shed 2 bases, with 10 bases lying between them. The germline CDR1 and CDR2 sequences are PRHDT and FYEKMQ (reference sequence).

The chain links TRBV5-6 to TRBJ1-1, with no clear D. The germline gives CDR1 SGHDT, CDR2 YYEEEE. The ends were cut back, 1 base at V and 4 bases at J, with 8 bases in the middle. The CDR3 spans 13 residues. CDR3 in DNA: TGTGCCAGCAGCTTGATGCAGGCCACTGAAGCTTTCTTT. Protein product: CASSLMQATEAFF.

The chain is built from TRBV19 and TRBJ1-6, with TRBD1 as a possible D gene (5 bases). Deletions cut 2 bases from V and 9 bases from J, with 14 bases between. Germline V gives CDR1 LNHDA, CDR2 SQIVND (reference sequence). CDR3 size: 15 residues. CDR3 DNA sequence: TGTGCCAGTAGTATACTAAAGGGGTATGGTTCACCCCTCCACTTT. It encodes CASSILKGYGSPLHF.

This clone appeared a few times. The chain is built from TRBV11-3 and TRBJ1-6, with TRBD1 matching over 8 bases. The CDR3 is 14 amino acids. CDR1 is SGHNT and CDR2 is YENEEA in the germline V gene. V was pared by 0 bases and J by 10 bases, with 2 bases of the junction left unmatched. CDR3 sequence (DNA): TGTGCCAGCAGCTTAGAGGGACAGGACTCACCCCTCCACTTT. Translated, it gives CASSLEGQDSPLHF.

V is TRBV19 and J is TRBJ2-1; the match to TRBD2 covers 10 bases. There are 15 residues in the CDR3. In germline, CDR1 is LNHDA, CDR2 SQIVND (reference sequence). Germline trimming cut 3 bases from V and 11 bases from J; bases unmatched to any gene: 10. DNA for the CDR3: TGTGCCAGTAGTATTGGTACTAGCGGGGTCACTCAGCAGTTCTTC. Translation: CASSIGTSGVTQQFF.